The 11 T cell receptor beta chains below were found in one sample sequenced in a study of cytomegalovirus exposure and HLA in healthy donors. Researchers ran the PCR with 60 Vbeta and 13 Jbeta primers. Repertoires were generated with immunoSEQ multiplex PCR, while TCRdb's copy carries only in-frame clones and drops some. Here the sample spans about 160,000 clones, over 80% being singletons. The sequenced sample consisted of PBMCs. The receptors shown here come from a woman aged 18-29 years in good health and CMV-seronegative.

CDR3 region: CASSNPTVGIGYTF. The DNA of the CDR3 is TGTGCCAGCAGTAACCCGACAGTGGGGATAGGCTACACCTTC. The chain is built from TRBV6-5 and TRBJ1-2; a weak D match, TRBD1 (5 bases). Germline CDR1 and CDR2: MNHEY and SVGAGI. With 5 bases removed from V and 8 bases from J, the gap between germline ends came to 18 bases. This CDR3 contains 14 residues.

This chain uses TRBV30 with TRBJ2-7, with a possible D match to TRBD2 (5 bases). Germline CDR1 and CDR2: GTSNPN and SVGIG (reference sequence). Trimming removed 6 bases from V and 2 bases from J, with 11 bases in between. This CDR3 is 12 amino acids long. This chain's CDR3 is CACTDWTYEQYF. The CDR3 nucleotides are TGTGCCTGCACGGACTGGACCTACGAGCAGTACTTC.

The rearrangement links TRBV10-2 to TRBJ2-3; a weak D match, TRBD2 (6 bases). The CDR3 loop spans 14 amino acids. Trimming stripped 9 bases from V and 0 bases from J, with 13 bases between. Germline V CDR1 and CDR2: WSHSY, SAAADI. Here the CDR3 DNA reads TGCGCCAGTTCACTAGCCCCTAGCACAGATACGCAGTATTTT. It codes for CASSLAPSTDTQYF.

This clone was recorded only once. The chain uses TRBV18 and TRBJ1-5, with D possibly being TRBD1 (5 bases). Trimming stripped 1 base from V and 3 bases from J, with 13 bases between. CDR1 and CDR2 from the germline V gene are KGHSH and LQKENI. The CDR3 length is 16 residues. CDR3 nucleotide sequence: TGTGCCAGCTCACCACGATCCGGACAAGACAATCAGCCCCAGCATTTT. Protein product: CASSPRSGQDNQPQHF.

On this clone itself: The junction and the germline gene differ at one end; a read error may be behind it. The V and J genes are TRBV7-9 and TRBJ2-1, with a possible D match to TRBD2 (6 bases). CDR1 SEHNR and CDR2 FQNEAQ come from the germline V gene (reference sequence). The CDR3 loop spans 17 amino acids. The CDR3 DNA sequence: TGTTCCAGCAGCCCGGCGAAAGCGGGCTACTCCTACAATGAGCAGTTCTTC. It translates to CSSSPAKAGYSYNEQFF.

This clone was seen just once. The gene calls are TRBV13 and TRBJ2-1; TRBD1 matches 9 bases. CDR3 size: 13 residues. Per germline, CDR1 PRHDT and CDR2 FYEKMQ (reference sequence). V was clipped by 7 bases and J by 9 bases; unmatched bases: 7. CDR3 sequence reads: CASNPTGGLEQFF. In DNA form, the CDR3 reads TGTGCCAGCAACCCAACAGGGGGCCTTGAGCAGTTCTTC.

This clone is a singleton in its sample. The genes are TRBV18 and TRBJ1-1; 10 bases map to TRBD1. The germline CDR1 and CDR2 sequences are KGHSH and LQKENI. The CDR3 runs 14 residues. Trimming took 8 bases from V and 2 from J; bases not matched to a gene: 5. CDR3 sequence: CASGGQGINTEAFF. CDR3 DNA: TGTGCCAGCGGGGGACAGGGGATAAACACTGAAGCTTTCTTT.

This chain joins TRBV5-4 and TRBJ2-5; possible D gene TRBD2, 7 bases. The V gene lost 5 bases and the J gene lost 4 bases, with 21 bases spanning the gap. The CDR3 consists of 16 residues. Germline loops: CDR1 SGHNT, CDR2 YYREEE (reference sequence). CDR3 nucleotides: TGTGCCAGCAGTTCGGTTCTAGGGGCGGGGGCAGAGACCCAGTACTTC. As protein: CASSSVLGAGAETQYF.

In its sample, this clone was seen once. This chain connects TRBV29-1 to TRBJ2-2, with TRBD2 matching over 14 bases. Unmatched junction bases numbered 5, after V lost 6 bases and J lost 5 bases. CDR3 length: 15 amino acids. Germline lookup yields CDR1 SQVTM and CDR2 ANQGSEA. DNA for the CDR3: TGCAGCGTCGGGACTAGCGGGGGACCGACCGGGGAGCTGTTTTTT. Residues: CSVGTSGGPTGELFF.

The gene calls are TRBV4-1 and TRBJ2-7; the D gene is possibly TRBD1 (5 bases). CDR1 MGHRA and CDR2 YSYEKL come from the germline V gene. V gave up 3 bases and J gave up 6 bases, with 15 bases separating them. The CDR3 extends over 14 amino acids. The DNA of the CDR3 is TGCGCCAGCAGCCAGGGCAGGGTAAGCTCCGAGCAGTACTTC. Translation: CASSQGRVSSEQYF.

V usage is TRBV6-1 and J usage is TRBJ1-1, with D unresolved. The CDR3 covers 12 residues. V was cut by 6 bases and J by 3 bases, with 8 bases left in between. CDR1 MNHNS and CDR2 SASEGT come from the germline V gene. CDR3 sequence reads: CASSYPDTEAFF. In DNA form, the CDR3 reads TGTGCCAGCAGCTACCCGGACACTGAAGCTTTCTTT.